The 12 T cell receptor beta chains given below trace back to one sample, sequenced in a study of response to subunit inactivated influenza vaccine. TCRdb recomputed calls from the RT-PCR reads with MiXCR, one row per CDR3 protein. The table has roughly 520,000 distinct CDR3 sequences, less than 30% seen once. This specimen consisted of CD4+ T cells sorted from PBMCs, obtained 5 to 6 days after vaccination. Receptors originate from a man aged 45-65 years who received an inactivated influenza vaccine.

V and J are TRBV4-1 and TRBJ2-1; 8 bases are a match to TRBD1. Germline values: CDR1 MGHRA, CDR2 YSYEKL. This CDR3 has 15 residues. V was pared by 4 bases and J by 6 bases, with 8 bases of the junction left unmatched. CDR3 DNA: TGCGCCAGCAGCCCCCGCGGGACAGGCCTCAATGAGCAGTTCTTC. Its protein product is CASSPRGTGLNEQFF.

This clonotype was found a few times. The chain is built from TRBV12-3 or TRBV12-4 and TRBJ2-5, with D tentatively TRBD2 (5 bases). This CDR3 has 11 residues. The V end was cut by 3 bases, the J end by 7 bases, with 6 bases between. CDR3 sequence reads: CASSFGGTQYF. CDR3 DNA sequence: TGTGCCAGCAGTTTCGGAGGGACCCAGTACTTC.

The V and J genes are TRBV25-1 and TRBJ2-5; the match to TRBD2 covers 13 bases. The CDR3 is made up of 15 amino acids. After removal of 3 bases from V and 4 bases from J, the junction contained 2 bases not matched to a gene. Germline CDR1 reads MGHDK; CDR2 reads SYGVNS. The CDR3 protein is CASSEGTSGVETQYF. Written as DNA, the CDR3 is TGTGCCAGCAGTGAGGGGACTAGCGGGGTAGAGACCCAGTACTTC.

This CDR3 reads CATSRGGTLDVEQYF. For the CDR3, the DNA is TGTGCCACCAGCAGGGGAGGGACACTGGACGTCGAGCAGTACTTC. The V and J genes are TRBV15 and TRBJ2-7, with D perhaps TRBD2 (7 bases). The CDR3 consists of 15 residues. Per the germline V gene, CDR1 is LNHNV and CDR2 is YYDKDF (reference sequence). The V gene lost 3 bases and the J gene lost 6 bases, with 18 bases spanning the gap.

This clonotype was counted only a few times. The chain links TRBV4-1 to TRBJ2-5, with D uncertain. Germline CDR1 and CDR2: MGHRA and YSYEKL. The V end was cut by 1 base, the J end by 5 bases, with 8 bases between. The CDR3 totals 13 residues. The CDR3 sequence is CASSQAMTETQYF. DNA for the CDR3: TGCGCCAGCAGCCAAGCCATGACGGAGACCCAGTACTTC.

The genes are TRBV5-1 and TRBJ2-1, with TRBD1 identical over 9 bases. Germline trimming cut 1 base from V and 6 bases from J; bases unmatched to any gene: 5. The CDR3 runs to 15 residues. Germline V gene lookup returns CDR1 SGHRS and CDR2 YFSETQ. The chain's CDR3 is CASSLLQGAINEQFF. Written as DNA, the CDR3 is TGCGCCAGCAGCTTGCTACAGGGGGCGATCAATGAGCAGTTCTTC.

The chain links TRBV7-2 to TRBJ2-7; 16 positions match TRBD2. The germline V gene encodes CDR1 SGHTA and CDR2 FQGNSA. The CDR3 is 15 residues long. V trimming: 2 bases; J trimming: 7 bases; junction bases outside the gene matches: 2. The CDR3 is CASSLKGLAGGEQYF. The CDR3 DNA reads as TGTGCCAGCAGCTTAAAGGGACTAGCGGGGGGGGAGCAGTACTTC.

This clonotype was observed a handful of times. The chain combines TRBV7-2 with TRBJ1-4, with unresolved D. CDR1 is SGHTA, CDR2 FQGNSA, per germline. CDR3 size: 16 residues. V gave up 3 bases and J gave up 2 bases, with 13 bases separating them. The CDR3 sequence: CASSFRGARTNEKLFF. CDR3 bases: TGTGCCAGCAGCTTCCGGGGAGCGAGGACTAATGAAAAACTGTTTTTT.

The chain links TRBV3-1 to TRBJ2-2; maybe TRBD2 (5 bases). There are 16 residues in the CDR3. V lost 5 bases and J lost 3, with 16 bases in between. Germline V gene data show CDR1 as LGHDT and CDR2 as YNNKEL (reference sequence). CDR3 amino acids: CASSALQRGYTGELFF. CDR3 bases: TGTGCCAGCAGCGCTTTGCAGCGCGGGTACACCGGGGAGCTGTTTTTT.

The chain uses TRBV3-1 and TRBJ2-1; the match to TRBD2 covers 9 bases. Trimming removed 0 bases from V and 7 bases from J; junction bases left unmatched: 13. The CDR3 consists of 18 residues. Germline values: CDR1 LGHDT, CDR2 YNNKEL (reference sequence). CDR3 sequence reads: CASSQDLGSGRFGNEQFF. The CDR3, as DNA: TGTGCCAGCAGCCAAGATCTTGGTAGCGGGAGATTTGGGAATGAGCAGTTCTTC.

The chain's CDR3 is CASSQGGVRNTIYF. For the CDR3, the DNA is TGTGCCAGCAGCCAAGGTGGAGTAAGGAACACCATATATTTT. The chain employs TRBV3-1 and TRBJ1-3; D unclear. This CDR3 has 14 residues. Germline V gene data show CDR1 as LGHDT and CDR2 as YNNKEL (reference sequence). Trimming removed 1 base at V and 7 bases at J, with 11 bases between.

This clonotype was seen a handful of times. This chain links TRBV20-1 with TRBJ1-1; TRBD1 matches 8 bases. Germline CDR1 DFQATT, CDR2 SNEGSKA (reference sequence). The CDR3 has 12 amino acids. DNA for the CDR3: TGCAGACCAACAGGGGGGGGCACTGAAGCTTTCTTT. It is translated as CRPTGGGTEAFF.